This section outlines one TCR beta chain sequence together with its context. Methods used by the authors: ImmunoSEQ output lacked quality scores and full-length reads, limiting matched filtering. The data were produced by immunoSEQ multiplex PCR, yet TCRdb's version contains in-frame clones alone and is incomplete. V, J and clone size are taken as reported in that table, and D and trimming were inferred from the DNA itself. The table has some 2,000,000 clones, approximately 95% seen once. The sample originates from a study of shared clonotypes between healthy human individuals. Naive CD8 cells were CD45RO-negative, positively selected for CCR7, excluding terminally differentiated effector memory CD45RA+ cells. This CDR3 has 14 residues. The germline CDR1 and CDR2 sequences are SGHNT and YYREEE (reference sequence). Trimming pared 0 bases from V and 4 bases from J, leaving 11 bases between.

The origin of this receptor is a man in his late teens or twenties in good health. The source material was naive CD8+ T cells sorted from blood. The J gene is TRBJ2-7, the V gene TRBV5-4, with D perhaps matching TRBD1 or TRBD2 (5 bases each). CDR3 in amino acids: CASSLGGSRYEQYF. The CDR3 coding sequence is TGTGCCAGCAGCTTGGGGGGGAGTAGGTACGAGCAGTACTTC.